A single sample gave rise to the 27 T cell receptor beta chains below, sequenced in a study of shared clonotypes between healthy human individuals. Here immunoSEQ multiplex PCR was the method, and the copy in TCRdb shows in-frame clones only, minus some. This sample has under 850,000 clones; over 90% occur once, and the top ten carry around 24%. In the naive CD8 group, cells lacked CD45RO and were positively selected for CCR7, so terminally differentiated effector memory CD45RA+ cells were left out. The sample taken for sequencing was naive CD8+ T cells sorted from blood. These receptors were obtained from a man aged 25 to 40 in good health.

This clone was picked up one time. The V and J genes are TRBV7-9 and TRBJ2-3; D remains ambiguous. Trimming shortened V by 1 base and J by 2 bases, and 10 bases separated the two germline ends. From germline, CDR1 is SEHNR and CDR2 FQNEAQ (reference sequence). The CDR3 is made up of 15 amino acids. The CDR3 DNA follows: TGTGCCAGCAGCTTAGTTCTACGAAACACAGATACGCAGTATTTT. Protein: CASSLVLRNTDTQYF.

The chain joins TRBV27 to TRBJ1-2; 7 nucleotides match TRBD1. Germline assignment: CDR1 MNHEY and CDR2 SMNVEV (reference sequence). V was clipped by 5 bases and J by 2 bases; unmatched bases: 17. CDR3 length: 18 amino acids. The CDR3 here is CASSLLPGQAGGNYGYTF. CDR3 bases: TGTGCCAGCAGTCTTCTGCCTGGACAGGCAGGGGGGAACTATGGCTACACCTTC.

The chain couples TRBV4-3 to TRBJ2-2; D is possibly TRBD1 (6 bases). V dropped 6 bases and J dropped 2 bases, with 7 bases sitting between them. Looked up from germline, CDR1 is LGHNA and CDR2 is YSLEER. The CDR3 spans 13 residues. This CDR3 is CASRDRNTGELFF. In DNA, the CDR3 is TGCGCCAGCAGGGACAGAAACACCGGGGAGCTGTTTTTT.

The CDR3 protein is CASSSILGHYGYTF. The CDR3 DNA reads as TGTGCCAGTAGTTCGATCCTAGGTCACTATGGCTACACCTTC. V gene TRBV19 combines with J gene TRBJ1-2; D is unclear. The CDR3 has 14 residues. CDR1 and CDR2 from the germline V gene are LNHDA and SQIVND (reference sequence). With 5 bases removed from V and 3 bases from J, the gap between germline ends came to 13 bases.

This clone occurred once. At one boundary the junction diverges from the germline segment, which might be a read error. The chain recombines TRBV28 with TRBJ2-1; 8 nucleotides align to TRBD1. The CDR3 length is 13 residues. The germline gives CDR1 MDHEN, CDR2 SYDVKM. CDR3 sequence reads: CASSLYSDRDLLF. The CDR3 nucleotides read TGTGCCAGCAGTTTATATTCGGACAGGGACCTCCTCTTC.

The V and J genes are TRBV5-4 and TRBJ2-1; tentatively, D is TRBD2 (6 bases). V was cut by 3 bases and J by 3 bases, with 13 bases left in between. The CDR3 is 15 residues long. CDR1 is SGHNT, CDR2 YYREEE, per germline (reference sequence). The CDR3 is CASSYRDSLYNEQFF. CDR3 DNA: TGTGCCAGCAGCTACCGGGACTCCCTCTACAATGAGCAGTTCTTC.

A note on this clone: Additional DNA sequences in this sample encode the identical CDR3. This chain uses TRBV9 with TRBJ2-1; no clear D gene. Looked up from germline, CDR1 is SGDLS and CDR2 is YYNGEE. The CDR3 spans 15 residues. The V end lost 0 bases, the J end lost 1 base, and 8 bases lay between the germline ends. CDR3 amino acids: CASSVDGGSYNEQFF. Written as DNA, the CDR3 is TGTGCCAGCAGCGTAGATGGCGGATCCTACAATGAGCAGTTCTTC. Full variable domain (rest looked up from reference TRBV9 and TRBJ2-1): DSGVTQTPKHLITATGQRVTLRCSPRSGDLSVYWYQQSLDQGLQFLIQYYNGEERAKGNILERFSAQQFPDLHSELNLSSLELGDSALYFCASSVDGGSYNEQFFGPGTRLTVL.

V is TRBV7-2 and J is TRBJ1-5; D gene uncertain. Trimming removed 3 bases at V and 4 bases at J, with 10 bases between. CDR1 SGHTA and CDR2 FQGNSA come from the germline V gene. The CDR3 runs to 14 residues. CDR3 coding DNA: TGTGCCAGCAGCTTTGGCTACAATAATCAGCCCCAGCATTTT. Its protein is CASSFGYNNQPQHF.

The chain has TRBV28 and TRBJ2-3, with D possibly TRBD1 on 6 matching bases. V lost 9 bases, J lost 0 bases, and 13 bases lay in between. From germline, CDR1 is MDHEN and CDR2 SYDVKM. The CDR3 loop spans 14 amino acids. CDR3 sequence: CASEVQGSTDTQYF. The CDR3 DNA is TGTGCCAGTGAGGTACAGGGCAGCACAGATACGCAGTATTTT.

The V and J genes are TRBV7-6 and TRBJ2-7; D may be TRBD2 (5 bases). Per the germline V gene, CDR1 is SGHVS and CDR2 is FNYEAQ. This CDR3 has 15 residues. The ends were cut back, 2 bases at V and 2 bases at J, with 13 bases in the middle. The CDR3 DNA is TGTGCCAGCAGCTTAAAAGGAGGAGGTCCCTACGAGCAGTACTTC. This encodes CASSLKGGGPYEQYF.

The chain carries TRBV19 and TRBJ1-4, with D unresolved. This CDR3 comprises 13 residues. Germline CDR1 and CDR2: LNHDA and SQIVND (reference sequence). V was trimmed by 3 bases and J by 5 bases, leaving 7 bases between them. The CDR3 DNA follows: TGTGCCAGTAGTATTGGGGTAAATGAAAAACTGTTTTTT. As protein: CASSIGVNEKLFF.

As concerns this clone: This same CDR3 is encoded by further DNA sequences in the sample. The CDR3 region is CASSSDYEQYF. Here the CDR3 DNA reads TGTGCCAGCAGCTCCGACTACGAGCAGTACTTC. The chain carries TRBV7-9 and TRBJ2-7; unclear D gene. V was cut by 4 bases and J by 3 bases, with 4 bases left in between. Germline-derived CDR1 and CDR2 are SEHNR and FQNEAQ (reference sequence). The CDR3 extends over 11 amino acids.

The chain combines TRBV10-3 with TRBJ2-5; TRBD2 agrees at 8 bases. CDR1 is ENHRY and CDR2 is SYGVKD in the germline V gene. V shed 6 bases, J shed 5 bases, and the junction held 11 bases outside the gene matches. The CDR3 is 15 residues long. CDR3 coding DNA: TGTGCCATCAGAGGGGTAGCGGGACGGGCGGAGACCCAGTACTTC. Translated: CAIRGVAGRAETQYF.

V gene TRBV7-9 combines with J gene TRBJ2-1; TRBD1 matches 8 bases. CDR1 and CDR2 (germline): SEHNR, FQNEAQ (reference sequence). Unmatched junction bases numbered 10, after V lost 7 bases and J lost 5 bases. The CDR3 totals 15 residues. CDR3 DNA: TGTGCCAGCATCTCCGGGGACAGGCGGGACAATGAGCAGTTCTTC. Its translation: CASISGDRRDNEQFF.

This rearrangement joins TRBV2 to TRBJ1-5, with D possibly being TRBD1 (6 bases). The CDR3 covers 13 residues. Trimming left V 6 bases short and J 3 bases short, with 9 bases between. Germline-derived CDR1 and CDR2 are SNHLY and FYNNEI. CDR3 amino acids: CASSRGINQPQHF. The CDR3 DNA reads TGTGCCAGCAGCAGGGGCATCAATCAGCCCCAGCATTTT.

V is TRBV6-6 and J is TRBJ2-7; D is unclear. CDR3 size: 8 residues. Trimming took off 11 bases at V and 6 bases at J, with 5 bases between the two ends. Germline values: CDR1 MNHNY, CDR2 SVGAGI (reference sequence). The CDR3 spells CAVGEQYF. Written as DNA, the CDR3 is TGTGCCGTCGGCGAGCAGTACTTC.

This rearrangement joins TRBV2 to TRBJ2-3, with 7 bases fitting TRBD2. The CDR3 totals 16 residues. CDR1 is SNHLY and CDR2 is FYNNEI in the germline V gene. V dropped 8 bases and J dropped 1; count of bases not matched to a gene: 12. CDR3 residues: CASPEKGLAGTDTQYF. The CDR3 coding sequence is TGTGCCAGCCCGGAAAAGGGGCTAGCGGGCACAGATACGCAGTATTTT.

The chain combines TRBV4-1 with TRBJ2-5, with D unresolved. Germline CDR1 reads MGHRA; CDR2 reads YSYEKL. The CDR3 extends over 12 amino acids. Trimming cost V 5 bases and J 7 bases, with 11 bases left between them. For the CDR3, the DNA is TGCGCCAGCAGCGACCCTCCAGGGACCCAGTACTTC. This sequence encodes CASSDPPGTQYF.

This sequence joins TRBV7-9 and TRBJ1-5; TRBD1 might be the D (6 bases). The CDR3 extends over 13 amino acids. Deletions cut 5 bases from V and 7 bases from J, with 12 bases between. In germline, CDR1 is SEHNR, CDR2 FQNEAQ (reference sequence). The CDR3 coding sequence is TGTGCCAGCAGCGTAGGGGGGGGACAGCCCCAGCATTTT. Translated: CASSVGGGQPQHF.

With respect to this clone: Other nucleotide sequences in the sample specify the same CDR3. CDR3 amino acids: CASSLTGSSYNEQFF. CDR3 in DNA: TGTGCCAGCAGTTTAACGGGGAGCTCCTACAATGAGCAGTTCTTC. V usage is TRBV28 and J usage is TRBJ2-1; weak D call: TRBD2 (5 bases). Germline V gene sequence: CDR1 MDHEN, CDR2 SYDVKM. The CDR3 consists of 15 residues. V gave up 2 bases and J gave up 0 bases, with 8 bases separating them.

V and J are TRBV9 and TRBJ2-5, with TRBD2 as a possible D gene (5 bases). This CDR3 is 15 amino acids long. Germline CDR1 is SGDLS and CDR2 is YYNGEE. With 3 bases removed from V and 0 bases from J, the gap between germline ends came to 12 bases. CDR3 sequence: CASSGGAAYQETQYF. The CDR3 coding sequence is TGTGCCAGCAGCGGGGGAGCAGCCTACCAAGAGACCCAGTACTTC.

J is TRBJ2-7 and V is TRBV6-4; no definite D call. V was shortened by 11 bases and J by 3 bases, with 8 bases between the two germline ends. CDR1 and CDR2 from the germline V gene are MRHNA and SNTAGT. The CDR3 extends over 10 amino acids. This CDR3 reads CAGGGYEQYF. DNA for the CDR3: TGTGCCGGCGGCGGCTACGAGCAGTACTTC.

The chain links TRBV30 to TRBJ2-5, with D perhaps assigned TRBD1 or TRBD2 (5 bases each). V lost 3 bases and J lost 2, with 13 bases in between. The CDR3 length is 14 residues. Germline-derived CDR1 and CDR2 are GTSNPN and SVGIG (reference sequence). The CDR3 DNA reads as TGTGCCTGGAGGGAGAGAGGGGCTCAAGAGACCCAGTACTTC. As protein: CAWRERGAQETQYF.

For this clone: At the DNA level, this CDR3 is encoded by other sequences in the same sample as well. CDR3 sequence reads: CAWSPRYNEQFF. CDR3 nucleotides: TGTGCCTGGAGTCCTCGTTACAATGAGCAGTTCTTC. This chain joins TRBV30 and TRBJ2-1; D uncertain. This CDR3 has 12 residues. Looked up from germline, CDR1 is GTSNPN and CDR2 is SVGIG (reference sequence). V lost 2 bases and J lost 4, with 6 bases in between.

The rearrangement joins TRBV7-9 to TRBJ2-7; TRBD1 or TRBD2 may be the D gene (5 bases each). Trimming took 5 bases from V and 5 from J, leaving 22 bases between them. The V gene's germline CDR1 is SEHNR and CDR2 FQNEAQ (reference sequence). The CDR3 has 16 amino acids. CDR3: CASSLYLGEKGNEQYF. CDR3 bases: TGTGCCAGCAGCCTTTACTTGGGGGAGAAAGGTAACGAGCAGTACTTC.

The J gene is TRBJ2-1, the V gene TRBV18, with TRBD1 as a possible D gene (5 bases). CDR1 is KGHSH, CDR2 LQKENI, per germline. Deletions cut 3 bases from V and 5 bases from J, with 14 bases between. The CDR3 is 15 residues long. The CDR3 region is CASSPSRALDNEQFF. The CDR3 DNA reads TGTGCCAGCTCACCGAGCAGGGCCCTTGACAATGAGCAGTTCTTC. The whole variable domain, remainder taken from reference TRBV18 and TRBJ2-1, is NAGVMQNPRHLVRRRGQEARLRCSPMKGHSHVYWYRQLPEEGLKFMVYLQKENIIDESGMPKERFSAEFPKEGPSILRIQQVVRGDSAAYFCASSPSRALDNEQFFGPGTRLTVL.

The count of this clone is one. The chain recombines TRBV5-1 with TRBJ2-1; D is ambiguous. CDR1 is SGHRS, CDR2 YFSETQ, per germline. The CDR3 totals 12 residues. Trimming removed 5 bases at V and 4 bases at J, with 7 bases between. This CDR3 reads CASSLSYNEQFF. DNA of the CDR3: TGCGCCAGCAGTCTCAGTTACAATGAGCAGTTCTTC.